What follows are 12 T cell receptor beta chains derived from one specimen sequenced in a study of shared clonotypes between healthy human individuals (dated by TCRdb to the early 2020s). The library was made by the immunoSEQ multiplex PCR assay. TCRdb obtained this table from immuneACCESS and retained in-frame rearrangements with V and J assigned. These tables miss some clones; where compared with another copy, unresolved V genes account for less than half of the shortfall, and the remainder is unexplained. The sample yields 2 million to 2.5 million clones; approximately 96% were counted once. The top ten hold around 0.13% of the sample. Sequenced: naive CD4+ T cells sorted from blood. What the cell subset or site label conveys for this sample: CD45RA+ positively selected. The receptor source for this set is a man younger than 30 in good health.

The chain has TRBV7-9 and TRBJ2-2; no definite D call. Germline lookup yields CDR1 SEHNR and CDR2 FQNEAQ (reference sequence). This CDR3 is 12 amino acids long. V lost 6 bases to trimming and J lost 1 base, with 3 bases between them. The CDR3 loop reads CASRLNTGELFF. Here the CDR3 DNA reads TGTGCCAGCAGACTGAACACCGGGGAGCTGTTTTTT.

Of note for this clone: In the same sample, other DNA sequences code for this CDR3. The chain joins TRBV5-1 to TRBJ1-1; D is perhaps TRBD1 (6 bases). Germline values: CDR1 SGHRS, CDR2 YFSETQ. The V end lost 0 bases, the J end lost 4 bases, and 13 bases lay between the germline ends. The CDR3 runs 15 residues. CDR3 amino acids: CASSLEPGGGTEAFF. The DNA for the CDR3 is TGCGCCAGCAGCTTGGAACCGGGAGGGGGCACTGAAGCTTTCTTT.

The rearrangement links TRBV10-2 to TRBJ1-5; TRBD1 matches at 7 bases. The CDR3 extends over 18 amino acids. J was trimmed by 0 bases and V by 3 bases; bases with no gene match: 11. Germline-derived CDR1 and CDR2 are WSHSY and SAAADI. CDR3 in amino acids: CASSDSDRVFNSNQPQHF. The CDR3 DNA reads TGCGCCAGCAGTGATAGTGACAGGGTGTTCAATAGCAATCAGCCCCAGCATTTT.

This chain links TRBV5-4 with TRBJ2-5, with D maybe TRBD2 (6 bases). Germline V CDR1 and CDR2: SGHNT, YYREEE (reference sequence). The CDR3 spans 15 residues. The V end was cut by 0 bases, the J end by 4 bases, with 13 bases between. As DNA, the CDR3 is TGTGCCAGCAGCTTGGGAGGGGCGCGGGGAGAGACCCAGTACTTC. It translates to CASSLGGARGETQYF.

Worth noting for this clone: Other DNA sequences in the same sample also yield this CDR3. This chain links TRBV7-9 with TRBJ2-3; D gene ambiguous. Germline-derived CDR1 and CDR2 are SEHNR and FQNEAQ (reference sequence). V was clipped by 1 base and J by 4 bases, with 3 bases between them. The length of the CDR3 is 12 residues. CDR3 DNA sequence: TGTGCCAGCAGCTTAGTACCAGATACGCAGTATTTT. The encoded protein is CASSLVPDTQYF.

A note on this clone: Other DNA sequences in this sample translate to the same CDR3. The rearrangement links TRBV11-3 to TRBJ2-1, with unresolved D. Germline CDR1 SGHNT, CDR2 YENEEA. This CDR3 has 14 amino acids. V shed 0 bases and J shed 1 base, with 4 bases lying between them. The CDR3 region is CASSLEGSYNEQFF. CDR3 bases: TGTGCCAGCAGCTTAGAAGGGTCCTACAATGAGCAGTTCTTC.

The chain is built from TRBV2 and TRBJ2-7; 8 bases match TRBD2. Germline-derived CDR1 and CDR2 are SNHLY and FYNNEI. V lost 6 bases to trimming and J lost 6 bases; unmatched junction nucleotides: 10. The CDR3 totals 14 residues. The CDR3 loop is CASSHREGAGEQYF. The DNA of the CDR3 is TGTGCCAGCAGCCACCGGGAGGGAGCCGGCGAGCAGTACTTC.

CDR3 nucleotide sequence: TGTGCCAGCTCGCCTACTTCATATCAACACGAAAAACTGTTTTTT. This codes for CASSPTSYQHEKLFF. This chain joins TRBV18 and TRBJ1-4; no definite D call. The CDR3 extends over 15 amino acids. The germline V and J ends were trimmed by 6 bases and 8 bases, with 19 bases remaining between them. Germline lookup yields CDR1 KGHSH and CDR2 LQKENI. The whole variable domain, remainder taken from reference TRBV18 and TRBJ1-4, is NAGVMQNPRHLVRRRGQEARLRCSPMKGHSHVYWYRQLPEEGLKFMVYLQKENIIDESGMPKERFSAEFPKEGPSILRIQQVVRGDSAAYFCASSPTSYQHEKLFFGSGTQLSVL.

J is TRBJ2-1 and V is TRBV18; either TRBD1 or TRBD2 may fit D (6 bases each). The CDR3 spans 17 residues. Germline loops: CDR1 KGHSH, CDR2 LQKENI. V was shortened by 3 bases and J by 1 base, with 16 bases between the two germline ends. In DNA form, the CDR3 reads TGTGCCAGCTCACCCTTCATAGGGGGGCCTTCCTACAATGAGCAGTTCTTC. It specifies CASSPFIGGPSYNEQFF. Looking up the rest from reference TRBV18 and TRBJ2-1 gives the full variable domain: NAGVMQNPRHLVRRRGQEARLRCSPMKGHSHVYWYRQLPEEGLKFMVYLQKENIIDESGMPKERFSAEFPKEGPSILRIQQVVRGDSAAYFCASSPFIGGPSYNEQFFGPGTRLTVL.

V is TRBV6-5 and J is TRBJ2-5; 7 nucleotides align to TRBD1. Gene TRBJ2-7 matches the end of the DNA better, so the J call may be wrong. Germline-derived CDR1 and CDR2 are MNHEY and SVGAGI. CDR3 size: 11 residues. The CDR3 here is CASGTDDEQYF. Written as DNA, the CDR3 is TGTGCCAGCGGGACAGACGACGAGCAGTACTTC.

The V call is TRBV9, the J call TRBJ1-6; 10 positions agree with TRBD1. The CDR3 length is 16 residues. The V segment lost 0 bases and the J segment 8 bases; nucleotides outside the gene matches: 5. Germline values: CDR1 SGDLS, CDR2 YYNGEE. CDR3: CASSVGSGTGDSPLHF. The CDR3 region has the DNA TGTGCCAGCAGCGTAGGCTCCGGGACAGGGGATTCACCCCTCCACTTT.

The chain is built from TRBV2 and TRBJ1-1; no firm D call. V was pared by 0 bases and J by 4 bases, with 15 bases between. CDR3 length: 16 amino acids. The germline gives CDR1 SNHLY, CDR2 FYNNEI. CDR3 in amino acids: CASSEAPGLKSTEAFF. The CDR3 DNA follows: TGTGCCAGCAGTGAAGCGCCCGGTTTAAAAAGCACTGAAGCTTTCTTT.